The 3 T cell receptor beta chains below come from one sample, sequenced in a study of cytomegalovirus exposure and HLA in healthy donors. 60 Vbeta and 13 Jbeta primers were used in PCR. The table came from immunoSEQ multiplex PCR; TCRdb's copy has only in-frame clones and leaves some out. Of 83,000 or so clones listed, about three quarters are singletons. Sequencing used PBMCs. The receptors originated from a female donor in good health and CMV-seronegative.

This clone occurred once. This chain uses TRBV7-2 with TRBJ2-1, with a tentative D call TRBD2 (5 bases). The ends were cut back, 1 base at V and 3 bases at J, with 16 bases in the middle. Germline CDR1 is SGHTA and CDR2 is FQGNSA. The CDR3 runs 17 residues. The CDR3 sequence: CASSLEVATPIYNEQFF. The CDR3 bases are TGTGCCAGCAGCTTAGAGGTAGCGACTCCCATCTACAATGAGCAGTTCTTC.

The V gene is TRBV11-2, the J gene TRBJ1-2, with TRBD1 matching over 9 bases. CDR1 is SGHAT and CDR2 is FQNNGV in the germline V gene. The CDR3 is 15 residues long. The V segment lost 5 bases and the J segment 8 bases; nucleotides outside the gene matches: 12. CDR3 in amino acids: CASSRPQGARRGYTF. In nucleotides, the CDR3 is TGTGCCAGCAGCCGACCACAGGGGGCGCGACGAGGCTACACCTTC.

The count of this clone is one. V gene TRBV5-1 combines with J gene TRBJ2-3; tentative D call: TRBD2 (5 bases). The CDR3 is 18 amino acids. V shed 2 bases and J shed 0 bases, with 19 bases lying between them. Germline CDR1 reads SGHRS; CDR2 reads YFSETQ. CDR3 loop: CASSFEGGGLDSTDTQYF. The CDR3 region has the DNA TGCGCCAGCAGCTTTGAAGGAGGCGGCCTAGACAGCACAGATACGCAGTATTTT.